The present T cell receptor (beta chain) was sequenced within a study of blood T cell repertoires in COVID-19. At the level of the study: Samples taken during acute and convalescent COVID-19 were collected in the United States, Italy and Spain. The analysed material was cDNA or gDNA that came from T cells, B-cell-depleted T cells, or PBMCs.

Enrollment of patients from Seattle took place during active infection, with longitudinal follow-up. This CDR3 comprises 16 residues. V gave up 4 bases and J gave up 6 bases; unmatched junction bases: 9. Germline values: CDR1 SGHNT, CDR2 YYREEE (reference sequence). Original processing methods: Reference gene primer amplification yielded estimated nucleated cell counts. Assay used: immunoSEQ multiplex PCR; TCRdb lists only in-frame clones, some missing. V, J and clone size reflect that table, while D and trimming were determined from the DNA. This sample yields around 290,000 clones, of which 80% to 95% are seen a single time; 2% to 2.5% belongs to the top ten.

Sequences were obtained from peripheral blood. This sequence was found in a woman aged 25 to 39 with COVID-19, enrolled during active disease. The chain couples TRBV5-4 to TRBJ2-1; TRBD2 matches at 11 bases. The CDR3 DNA reads TGTGCCAGCAGCCCGCTAGCGGGAGGTCCTATCAATGAGCAGTTCTTC. Amino acid sequence: CASSPLAGGPINEQFF.